The 20 T cell receptor beta chains given below trace back to one sample, sequenced in a study of T cell repertoires in cytomegalovirus infection. Using its own MiXCR run on the reads, TCRdb lists one record per CDR3 protein. Of 200,000 to 300,000 distinct CDR3 sequences listed, about 12% are singletons. The source material was PBMCs. The receptors were gathered from a human donor in good health (CMV status not recorded). Some clones in this sample may be carry-over from other donors' samples.

This clonotype was counted only a few times. V usage is TRBV28 and J usage is TRBJ2-1; D unresolved. Germline CDR1 and CDR2: MDHEN and SYDVKM. The CDR3 has 15 amino acids. V lost 0 bases to trimming and J lost 4 bases, with 10 bases between them. Here the CDR3 reads CASSLWGAAYNEQFF. Here the CDR3 DNA reads TGTGCCAGCAGTTTATGGGGTGCGGCATACAATGAGCAGTTCTTC.

This clonotype was seen many times. The chain is built from TRBV7-6 and TRBJ1-4; a weak D match, TRBD1 (5 bases). CDR3 length: 14 amino acids. The V end was cut by 3 bases, the J end by 3 bases, with 8 bases between. Looked up from germline, CDR1 is SGHVS and CDR2 is FNYEAQ. The CDR3 is CASSFQGANEKLFF. The CDR3 nucleotides read TGTGCCAGCAGCTTCCAGGGTGCTAATGAAAAACTGTTTTTT.

The rearrangement uses TRBV6-5 and TRBJ1-1; 7 positions match TRBD1. V lost 6 bases to trimming and J lost 0 bases; unmatched junction nucleotides: 10. Germline V gene data show CDR1 as MNHEY and CDR2 as SVGAGI. There are 16 residues in the CDR3. The CDR3 region is CASRDDRAPMNTEAFF. The CDR3 region has the DNA TGTGCCAGCAGAGATGACAGGGCGCCAATGAACACTGAAGCTTTCTTT.

This clonotype was seen repeatedly, ten times or more. DNA for the CDR3: TGTGCCAGCAGTCCCTCGGGCCCGATGAGGGGTGAAAAACTGTTTTTT. Translation gives CASSPSGPMRGEKLFF. This sequence joins TRBV28 and TRBJ1-4; possibly TRBD1 for D (5 bases). V lost 5 bases, J lost 7 bases, and 20 bases lay in between. This CDR3 is 16 amino acids long. From germline, CDR1 is MDHEN and CDR2 SYDVKM.

To note about this clonotype: A read error may explain this, as a much larger clone is one base away. The chain recombines TRBV28 with TRBJ2-3; 9 bases align to TRBD1. Germline CDR1 and CDR2: MDHEN and SYDVKM. This CDR3 comprises 14 residues. Here the CDR3 DNA reads TGTGCCAGCAGTGGGACAGGGACAACAGGTACGCAGTATTTT. Translated, it gives CASSGTGTTGTQYF.

This clonotype was seen at least ten times. V gene TRBV7-2 combines with J gene TRBJ1-2; D is undetermined. CDR3 length equals 11 residues. CDR1 is SGHTA, CDR2 FQGNSA, per germline. The V end lost 1 base, the J end lost 5 bases, and 2 bases lay between the germline ends. This CDR3 is CASSLEYGYTF. For the CDR3, the DNA is TGTGCCAGCAGCTTAGAATATGGCTACACCTTC.

The chain links TRBV19 to TRBJ1-2; D is possibly TRBD1 (5 bases). V lost 7 bases and J 6 bases, leaving 18 bases between the germline ends. The germline V gene encodes CDR1 LNHDA and CDR2 SQIVND (reference sequence). This CDR3 has 14 amino acids. CDR3 DNA sequence: TGTGCCAGTACCTCTCAGGTCAGGGACCATGGCTACACCTTC. It codes for CASTSQVRDHGYTF.

This clonotype appeared a few times. V gene TRBV5-6 combines with J gene TRBJ1-1; D gene uncertain. The CDR3 is 13 amino acids. Germline CDR1 reads SGHDT; CDR2 reads YYEEEE. V lost 3 bases to trimming and J lost 6 bases, with 12 bases between them. CDR3 region: CASSSSLGPEAFF. The CDR3 DNA sequence: TGTGCCAGCAGCTCGTCCCTAGGGCCTGAAGCTTTCTTT.

This clonotype has ten or more counts. The CDR3 here is CASSLAGSGPQYF. For the CDR3, the DNA is TGTGCCAGCAGCTTAGCGGGGAGCGGGCCTCAGTACTTC. The chain has TRBV7-2 and TRBJ2-7; the D gene is possibly TRBD2 (6 bases). V was clipped by 0 bases and J by 10 bases, with 13 bases between them. The CDR3 has 13 amino acids. CDR1 and CDR2 (germline): SGHTA, FQGNSA.

This clonotype was observed many times. This chain links TRBV7-2 with TRBJ1-2, with D hard to call. The CDR3 has 11 residues. V was pared by 2 bases and J by 8 bases, with 6 bases between. Germline lookup yields CDR1 SGHTA and CDR2 FQGNSA. The CDR3 protein is CASSLLGGYTF. The CDR3 nucleotides read TGTGCCAGCAGCTTACTGGGGGGCTACACCTTC.

This CDR3 is CASSLGGGLGMNTEAFF. The CDR3 DNA reads as TGTGCCAGCAGCTTGGGTGGGGGATTGGGAATGAACACTGAAGCTTTCTTT. The chain links TRBV5-4 to TRBJ1-1; D is possibly TRBD1 (5 bases). This CDR3 contains 17 residues. The V end was cut by 0 bases, the J end by 0 bases, with 15 bases between. Germline values: CDR1 SGHNT, CDR2 YYREEE (reference sequence).

The CDR3 region has the DNA TGTGCCAGCAGCCAGCTTACAGGGGTTGCTGAAGCTTTCTTT. Translation: CASSQLTGVAEAFF. This sequence joins TRBV3-1 and TRBJ1-1; 7 bases align to TRBD1. There are 14 residues in the CDR3. Per the germline V gene, CDR1 is LGHDT and CDR2 is YNNKEL (reference sequence). Unmatched junction bases numbered 7, after V lost 3 bases and J lost 6 bases. The whole variable domain, filled in from reference TRBV3-1 and TRBJ1-1, reads DTAVSQTPKYLVTQMGNDKSIKCEQNLGHDTMYWYKQDSKKFLKIMFSYNNKELIINETVPNRFSPKSPDKAHLNLHINSLELGDSAVYFCASSQLTGVAEAFFGQGTRLTVV.

Points on this clonotype: An end of the junction does not agree with germline; a read error may underlie this. V and J are TRBV20-1 and TRBJ2-1; TRBD2 matches 8 bases. Germline V CDR1 and CDR2: DFQATT, SNEGSKA (reference sequence). This CDR3 spans 14 amino acids. In nucleotides, the CDR3 is TGCAGTGCAAGAGTAGCGGGGATCTACAATGAGCAGTTCTTC. Translation: CSARVAGIYNEQFF.

This clonotype turned up a few times. This chain connects TRBV6-2 or TRBV6-3 to TRBJ2-2; 7 nucleotides match TRBD1. CDR1 and CDR2 from the germline V gene are MNHEY and SVGEGT. The CDR3 runs 15 residues. Trimming removed 5 bases from V and 6 bases from J; junction bases left unmatched: 9. The CDR3 DNA sequence: TGTGCCAGCAGTCTAAGGGGGCCTATGTCCGGGGAGCTGTTTTTT. This gives the protein CASSLRGPMSGELFF.

This chain joins TRBV4-3 and TRBJ2-7, with D maybe TRBD2 (5 bases). The V gene lost 4 bases and the J gene lost 4 bases, with 14 bases spanning the gap. Germline assignment: CDR1 LGHNA and CDR2 YSLEER. The CDR3 loop spans 14 amino acids. As DNA, the CDR3 is TGCGCCAGCAGCCGAGGGAGAGTCGCTTACGAGCAGTACTTC. Residues: CASSRGRVAYEQYF.

Ten or more counts support this clonotype. The rearrangement links TRBV7-3 to TRBJ2-3; tentatively, D is TRBD1 (5 bases). The V end was cut by 1 base, the J end by 1 base, with 9 bases between. CDR1 and CDR2 from the germline V gene are SGHTA and FQGTGA. This CDR3 is 15 amino acids long. The CDR3 DNA follows: TGTGCCAGCAGCTTAAGGGGCCCGGGCACAGATACGCAGTATTTT. Translation: CASSLRGPGTDTQYF.

At least ten counts were recorded for this clonotype. V gene TRBV12-3 or TRBV12-4 combines with J gene TRBJ2-4; D gene uncertain. Trimming pared 3 bases from V and 9 bases from J, leaving 9 bases between. The CDR3 has 12 residues. CDR3 residues: CASSFGVPIQYF. The CDR3 DNA reads TGTGCCAGCAGTTTTGGGGTACCCATTCAGTACTTC.

Note on this clonotype: Being one base from a much bigger clone, this may be a read error. The chain is built from TRBV7-9 and TRBJ2-5; D is undetermined. This CDR3 comprises 14 residues. CDR1 SEHNR and CDR2 FQNEAQ come from the germline V gene (reference sequence). Here the CDR3 reads CVSSFSSAQETQYF. In DNA form, the CDR3 reads TGTGTCAGCAGCTTTTCCAGCGCTCAAGAGACCCAGTACTTC. The full variable domain, rest sourced from reference TRBV7-9 and TRBJ2-5, is DTGVSQNPRHKITKRGQNVTFRCDPISEHNRLYWYRQTLGQGPEFLTYFQNEAQLEKSRLLSDRFSAERPKGSFSTLEIQRTEQGDSAMYLCVSSFSSAQETQYFGPGTRLLVL.

This clonotype has a handful of counts. The chain is built from TRBV28 and TRBJ2-2; 13 bases agree with TRBD2. Germline assignment: CDR1 MDHEN and CDR2 SYDVKM. V gave up 8 bases and J gave up 7 bases; unmatched junction bases: 13. The CDR3 length is 17 residues. The CDR3 here is CASLEILLAGGHGELFF. In DNA, the CDR3 is TGTGCCAGCTTAGAGATACTACTAGCGGGAGGGCACGGGGAGCTGTTTTTT.

This clonotype was counted at least ten times. This CDR3 is CAISDPTRYNEQFF. In nucleotides, the CDR3 is TGTGCCATCAGTGACCCGACTCGTTACAATGAGCAGTTCTTC. This sequence joins TRBV10-3 and TRBJ2-1; D not resolved. Looked up from germline, CDR1 is ENHRY and CDR2 is SYGVKD. The CDR3 sequence is 14 residues long. Between the trimmed V and J ends, which lost 3 bases and 4 bases, there was a span of 10 bases.